What follows are 21 T cell receptor beta chains derived from one specimen sequenced in a study of blood T cell repertoires in COVID-19. Method: immunoSEQ multiplex PCR; TCRdb's copy keeps in-frame clones and lacks some. The data contain 65,000 to 85,000 clones, around 79% of them singletons. The sequencing input was peripheral blood. These receptors were obtained from a man aged 45-65 years with active or convalescent COVID-19.

This clone was detected only a few times. The CDR3 sequence: CASSVDSTTLGYTF. In DNA form, the CDR3 reads TGTGCCAGCAGTGTGGACAGCACGACCCTTGGCTACACCTTC. The chain joins TRBV2 to TRBJ1-2, with a weak D call TRBD1 (6 bases). Trimming removed 4 bases at V and 7 bases at J, with 16 bases between. Germline V gene sequence: CDR1 SNHLY, CDR2 FYNNEI. This CDR3 has 14 amino acids. Looking up the rest from reference TRBV2 and TRBJ1-2 gives the full variable domain: EPEVTQTPSHQVTQMGQEVILRCVPISNHLYFYWYRQILGQKVEFLVSFYNNEISEKSEIFDDQFSVERPDGSNFTLKIRSTKLEDSAMYFCASSVDSTTLGYTFGSGTRLTVV.

The rearrangement joins TRBV6-2 or TRBV6-3 to TRBJ1-1; 10 bases agree with TRBD1. This CDR3 has 18 amino acids. Germline values: CDR1 MNHEY, CDR2 SVGEGT. V shed 4 bases and J 3 bases; nucleotides not matched to a gene: 14. The CDR3 loop is CASSLGTGDPIRDTEAFF. CDR3 nucleotides: TGTGCCAGCAGTTTGGGGACAGGGGATCCCATCAGGGACACTGAAGCTTTCTTT.

The chain is built from TRBV18 and TRBJ1-1; D is undetermined. With 3 bases removed from V and 0 bases from J, the gap between germline ends came to 11 bases. CDR1 is KGHSH and CDR2 is LQKENI in the germline V gene. CDR3 length equals 15 residues. The CDR3 DNA sequence: TGTGCCAGCTCACCCCTGTCAGGATTGAACACTGAAGCTTTCTTT. Its protein is CASSPLSGLNTEAFF.

This clone was seen only once. This chain joins TRBV14 and TRBJ1-1; the match to TRBD1 covers 8 bases. The length of the CDR3 is 15 residues. J gave up 1 base and V 4 bases, and 5 bases lay outside the gene matches. CDR1 SGHDN and CDR2 FVKESK come from the germline V gene. CDR3 amino acids: CASSPHRGANTEAFF. CDR3 nucleotides: TGTGCCAGCAGCCCTCACAGGGGGGCGAACACTGAAGCTTTCTTT. Variable domain in full (rest from reference TRBV14 and TRBJ1-1): EAGVTQFPSHSVIEKGQTVTLRCDPISGHDNLYWYRRVMGKEIKFLLHFVKESKQDESGMPNNRFLAERTGGTYSTLKVQPAELEDSGVYFCASSPHRGANTEAFFGQGTRLTVV.

The chain carries TRBV5-4 and TRBJ2-7; D call uncertain. In germline, CDR1 is SGHNT, CDR2 YYREEE (reference sequence). Deletions cut 2 bases from V and 0 bases from J, with 6 bases between. The CDR3 runs 13 residues. The CDR3 coding sequence is TGTGCCAGCAGCTTTGTGAGCTCCTACGAGCAGTACTTC. Protein: CASSFVSSYEQYF. Together with reference TRBV5-4 and TRBJ2-7, the CDR3 gives the full variable domain: ETGVTQSPTHLIKTRGQQVTLRCSSQSGHNTVSWYQQALGQGPQFIFQYYREEENGRGNFPPRFSGLQFPNYSSELNVNALELDDSALYLCASSFVSSYEQYFGPGTRLTVT.

The J gene is TRBJ2-3, the V gene TRBV5-4; D might be TRBD2 (6 bases). Germline CDR1 is SGHNT and CDR2 is YYREEE (reference sequence). This CDR3 is 12 amino acids long. V was trimmed by 9 bases and J by 9 bases, leaving 17 bases between them. The CDR3 spells CAIRDSLLTQYF. The CDR3 nucleotides are TGTGCCATCCGGGACTCCTTACTAACGCAGTATTTT.

The V gene is TRBV5-1, the J gene TRBJ2-3; D gene uncertain. V shed 4 bases and J shed 2 bases, with 8 bases lying between them. Germline V lookup: CDR1 SGHRS, CDR2 YFSETQ. CDR3 length: 13 residues. The CDR3 here is CASSASFTDTQYF. CDR3 DNA sequence: TGCGCCAGCAGCGCGTCTTTCACAGATACGCAGTATTTT.

The rearrangement joins TRBV6-4 to TRBJ1-2; D remains ambiguous. V gave up 6 bases and J gave up 2 bases, with 13 bases separating them. Looked up from germline, CDR1 is MRHNA and CDR2 is SNTAGT. The CDR3 has 14 amino acids. This CDR3 is CASRVRLLNYGYTF. The CDR3 bases are TGTGCCAGCAGAGTCAGGCTCCTCAACTATGGCTACACCTTC.

This clone has only one observation. V is TRBV11-3 and J is TRBJ2-3; no reliable D call. The germline V and J ends were trimmed by 1 base and 6 bases, with 14 bases remaining between them. The CDR3 has 15 amino acids. Germline-derived CDR1 and CDR2 are SGHNT and YENEEA. The CDR3 sequence is CASSLGRGSADTQYF. In DNA, the CDR3 is TGTGCCAGCAGCTTAGGCAGAGGCTCAGCGGATACGCAGTATTTT.

The chain uses TRBV19 and TRBJ1-5; 7 positions agree with TRBD1. CDR1 is LNHDA and CDR2 is SQIVND in the germline V gene (reference sequence). CDR3 length: 15 amino acids. V lost 3 bases and J lost 4; bases outside the gene matches: 6. For the CDR3, the DNA is TGTGCCAGTAGTATCCTTGTACAGGGGAATCAGCCCCAGCATTTT. This sequence encodes CASSILVQGNQPQHF.

The rearrangement joins TRBV20-1 to TRBJ2-7; tentative D call: TRBD1 (5 bases). V dropped 3 bases and J dropped 2 bases, with 11 bases sitting between them. The CDR3 sequence is 13 residues long. Germline CDR1 is DFQATT and CDR2 is SNEGSKA (reference sequence). CDR3 sequence reads: CSASPQGTYEQYF. The CDR3 DNA reads as TGCAGTGCTAGTCCTCAGGGCACCTACGAGCAGTACTTC.

This clone appeared a single time. The rearrangement joins TRBV6-5 to TRBJ1-3; 9 nucleotides agree with TRBD1. Germline CDR1 MNHEY, CDR2 SVGAGI. The CDR3 spans 14 residues. V shed 9 bases, J shed 3 bases, and the junction held 6 bases outside the gene matches. In DNA form, the CDR3 reads TGTGCCAGTAAACAGGGGGCGGATGGAAACACCATATATTTT. Translation: CASKQGADGNTIYF.

The rearrangement links TRBV7-9 to TRBJ2-5, with TRBD2 matching over 7 bases. Germline CDR1 reads SEHNR; CDR2 reads FQNEAQ (reference sequence). The J segment lost 5 bases and the V segment lost 4 bases, leaving 4 bases of the junction unmatched. The CDR3 is 13 amino acids. The CDR3 loop reads CASSSRGEETQYF. CDR3 sequence (DNA): TGTGCCAGCAGCTCCCGGGGGGAGGAGACCCAGTACTTC.

V gene TRBV13 combines with J gene TRBJ1-2, with TRBD1 identical over 10 bases. Germline trimming cut 4 bases from V and 0 bases from J; bases unmatched to any gene: 8. The CDR3 spans 17 residues. From germline, CDR1 is PRHDT and CDR2 FYEKMQ (reference sequence). As DNA, the CDR3 is TGTGCCAGCAGCTCCGGGACAGGGGCTTATTCTAACTATGGCTACACCTTC. Protein sequence: CASSSGTGAYSNYGYTF.

This clone was counted between two and nine times. The CDR3 nucleotides are TGTGCCACCAGTGCCCTAGCGGGGGGATTGAACACCGGGGAGCTGTTTTTT. Its translation: CATSALAGGLNTGELFF. This chain links TRBV24-1 with TRBJ2-2, with 11 bases matching TRBD2. The CDR3 has 17 amino acids. Per germline, CDR1 KGHDR and CDR2 SFDVKD. The J segment lost 1 base and the V segment lost 5 bases, leaving 5 bases of the junction unmatched.

This clone was seen just once. The chain is built from TRBV5-1 and TRBJ2-7; D is undetermined. CDR3 length: 13 amino acids. V shed 0 bases and J shed 3 bases, with 7 bases lying between them. CDR1 and CDR2 from the germline V gene are SGHRS and YFSETQ. In DNA form, the CDR3 reads TGCGCCAGCAGCTTGGAACACAACTACGAGCAGTACTTC. It is translated as CASSLEHNYEQYF.

V gene TRBV5-1 combines with J gene TRBJ1-2, with 11 bases that match TRBD1. The germline V gene encodes CDR1 SGHRS and CDR2 YFSETQ. J was trimmed by 5 bases and V by 0 bases; bases with no gene match: 12. The CDR3 covers 18 residues. CDR3 loop: CASSLARTGGDWRYGYTF. CDR3 nucleotide sequence: TGCGCCAGCAGCTTGGCGCGGACAGGGGGCGATTGGAGGTATGGCTACACCTTC.

This clone showed up just a few times. V is TRBV28 and J is TRBJ2-6; possible D gene TRBD1, 6 bases. V was pared by 6 bases and J by 0 bases, with 9 bases between. The CDR3 contains 15 residues. Germline assignment: CDR1 MDHEN and CDR2 SYDVKM. Here the CDR3 DNA reads TGTGCCAGCAGCCTGGACAGCTCTGGGGCCAACGTCCTGACTTTC. Protein product: CASSLDSSGANVLTF.

The V call is TRBV6-2 or TRBV6-3, the J call TRBJ2-5; 9 nucleotides agree with TRBD2. CDR1 MNHEY and CDR2 SVGEGT come from the germline V gene. The CDR3 is made up of 16 amino acids. Trimming removed 0 bases from V and 0 bases from J; junction bases left unmatched: 2. The CDR3, as DNA: TGTGCCAGCAGTTACTCCCTAGCGGGGCACCAAGAGACCCAGTACTTC. Protein product: CASSYSLAGHQETQYF.

This clone was found a few times. The chain couples TRBV4-1 to TRBJ2-5; D possibly corresponds to TRBD2 (6 bases). The CDR3 length is 14 residues. The germline V and J ends were trimmed by 5 bases and 2 bases, with 12 bases remaining between them. Germline-derived CDR1 and CDR2 are MGHRA and YSYEKL. Here the CDR3 reads CASSRRVVQETQYF. DNA of the CDR3: TGCGCCAGCAGCAGGAGGGTGGTTCAAGAGACCCAGTACTTC.

CDR3 nucleotides: TGTGCCAGCAGCCAAGGGAGTAGAGGAAACACCATATATTTT. Its translation: CASSQGSRGNTIYF. The chain employs TRBV3-1 (or the pseudogene TRBV3-2) and TRBJ1-3; D gene ambiguous. The CDR3 length is 14 residues. Germline assignment: CDR1 LGHDT and CDR2 YNNKEL (reference sequence). The germline V and J ends were trimmed by 1 base and 4 bases, with 8 bases remaining between them.